These T cell receptor beta chains were read from a single sample in a study of glioma-infiltrating T cells. TCRdb independently ran MiXCR on the multiplex PCR reads; one entry per CDR3 protein. The sample lists under 150,000 distinct CDR3 sequences, roughly two fifths occurring once. The sample consisted of glioma tissue, nonneoplastic brain tissue, or PBMCs (not recorded which). These receptors were taken from a human donor with low-grade glioma or glioblastoma, undergoing nonglioma brain surgery, or in good health (not recorded which). CDR3s include the opening cysteine and the closing phenylalanine or tryptophan. A D gene is named only where the DNA matches it firmly. Only part of the rows carry a size: once, few, many, or a class if the clone is expanded.

J,V,D,size,DNA,CDR3
TRBJ2-1,TRBV28,NA,few,TGTGCCAGCACCCCTAGCTCCTACAATGAGCAGTTCTTC,CASTPSSYNEQFF
TRBJ1-5,TRBV20-1,NA,many,TGCAGTGCTAGAGCTCGGGGGAATCAGCCCCAGCATTTT,CSARARGNQPQHF
TRBJ2-5,TRBV2,TRBD1,NA,TGTGCCAGCAGATGGGACAGGAGACAAGAGACCCAGTACTTC,CASRWDRRQETQYF
TRBJ2-3,TRBV15,NA,few,TGTGCCACCAGCAGAGGTGTAGAAGATACGCAGTATTTT,CATSRGVEDTQYF
TRBJ1-1,TRBV6-1,NA,NA,TGTGCCAGCACCCTAGGGCAAAACACTGAAGCTTCCTTT,CASTLGQNTEASF
TRBJ2-3,TRBV20-1,NA,few,TGCAGTGCTACGGGACTTCGCACAGATACGCAGTATTTT,CSATGLRTDTQYF
TRBJ2-4,TRBV6-1,NA,NA,TGTGCCAGCAGTCGAGCCCTCAATCAGGGAAACATTCAGTACTTC,CASSRALNQGNIQYF
TRBJ2-6,TRBV4-1,NA,NA,TGCGCCAGTAAGATGTCCTCTGGGGCCAACGTCCTGACTTTC,CASKMSSGANVLTF
TRBJ1-1,TRBV28,NA,few,TGTGCCAGCCGGGACTGGAACACTGAAGCTTTCTTT,CASRDWNTEAFF
TRBJ2-2,TRBV28,TRBD2,few,TGTGCCAGCAGTTTACGACTAGCAGCAAGCACCGGGGAGCTGTTTTTT,CASSLRLAASTGELFF
TRBJ1-1,TRBV11-3,NA,few,TGTGCCAGCAGCTTGTGGGCTGAAGCTTTCTTT,CASSLWAEAFF
TRBJ2-1,TRBV6-1,TRBD1,NA,TGTGCCAGCAGACAGGGGTACAATGAGCAGTTCTTC,CASRQGYNEQFF
TRBJ2-5,TRBV7-2,TRBD2,NA,TGTGCCAGCAGCTTAGCTAGCGGGGAACAAGAGATCCAGTACTTC,CASSLASGEQEIQYF
TRBJ1-5,TRBV27,NA,NA,TGTGCCAGCAGGGGGGGACCGTCCGATAGCAATCAGCCCCAGCATTTT,CASRGGPSDSNQPQHF
TRBJ1-1,TRBV27,TRBD1,few,TGTGCCAGCAGCCTCAGGGGGGGACTAAAAGCTTTCTTT,CASSLRGGLKAFF
TRBJ2-5,TRBV2,NA,few,TGTGCCAGCAGATCACCGGGAACTAGGGGGACCCAGTACTTC,CASRSPGTRGTQYF
TRBJ2-7,TRBV6-1,NA,NA,TGTGCCAGCAGTCTCGACGGGGGTATCGGCGAGCAGTACTTC,CASSLDGGIGEQYF
TRBJ2-1,TRBV12-3/TRBV12-4,NA,few,TGTGCCAGCAGCCCCAGCGGGTACTCCTACAATGAGCAGTTCTTC,CASSPSGYSYNEQFF
TRBJ1-1,TRBV20-1,NA,NA,TGCAGTGCTTTTGACCGAGACACTGAAGCTTTCTTT,CSAFDRDTEAFF
TRBJ2-7,TRBV7-6,NA,few,TGTGCCAGCAGCTTAGCAGCTCAGGGTGATTACGAGCAGTACTTC,CASSLAAQGDYEQYF
TRBJ2-3,TRBV4-1,TRBD2,NA,TGCGCCAGCAGCCAAGACCCTAGCGGCGGAGGTACGCAGTATTTT,CASSQDPSGGGTQYF
TRBJ2-7,TRBV6-1,NA,NA,TGTGCCAGCCCCCTGACAGAGGAGTCCTACGAGCAGTACTTC,CASPLTEESYEQYF
TRBJ1-1,TRBV10-3,NA,NA,TGTGCCATCAGTTCACTACAGGGATGGGACACTGAAGCTTTCTTT,CAISSLQGWDTEAFF
TRBJ1-5,TRBV24-1,NA,few,TGTGCCACCAGTTGGAGGGAAAGCAATCAGCCCCAGCATTTT,CATSWRESNQPQHF
TRBJ2-7,TRBV6-1,NA,few,TGTGCCAGCAGGACCGACATTAGCTCCTACGAGCAGTACTTC,CASRTDISSYEQYF
TRBJ1-1,TRBV20-1,NA,once,TGCAGTGCTAGTCCCGCCAGTGTCACTGAAGCTTTCTTT,CSASPASVTEAFF
TRBJ1-1,TRBV6-1,NA,many,TGTGCCAGCAGTCGGGACCTACTGAACACTGAAGCTTTCTTT,CASSRDLLNTEAFF
TRBJ2-1,TRBV6-2/TRBV6-3,TRBD2,NA,TGTGCCAGCAGTAGGCGGGGGTTCTCAGACAATGAGCAGTTCTTC,CASSRRGFSDNEQFF
TRBJ1-6,TRBV6-6,NA,NA,TGTGCCAGCGAGAGGGGGTCATCCCTCCACTTT,CASERGSSLHF
TRBJ2-7,TRBV6-2/TRBV6-3,NA,NA,TGTGCCAGCAAGACACCTAATTCCTACGAGCAGTACTTC,CASKTPNSYEQYF
TRBJ2-5,TRBV3-1,TRBD2,NA,TGTGCCAGCAGCCAAGGGACCAGCGGGAGTGAGACCCAGTACTTC,CASSQGTSGSETQYF
TRBJ1-1,TRBV6-5,TRBD1,NA,TGTGCCAGCAGTTACTTAACCAGGGGGCCTAACACTGAAGCTTTCTTT,CASSYLTRGPNTEAFF
TRBJ1-6,TRBV27,TRBD1,NA,TGTGCCAGCAGGTTAGGGGCCCGGGACAGGGTGCGTTCACCCCTCCACTTT,CASRLGARDRVRSPLHF
TRBJ1-1,TRBV20-1,NA,NA,TGCAGTGCTAGAGATCAGTCACGGGCAAACACTGAAGCTTTCTTT,CSARDQSRANTEAFF
TRBJ2-1,TRBV3-1,NA,few,TGTGCCAGCAGCCAAGATCGTCATGGGCAGTTCTTC,CASSQDRHGQFF
TRBJ1-1,TRBV6-2/TRBV6-3,NA,few,TGTGCCAGCAGTTACTCGACAGGAAACACTGAAGCTTTCTTT,CASSYSTGNTEAFF
TRBJ2-7,TRBV27,TRBD1,few,TGTGCCAGCAGCTACCGGGACAGGGGATACGAGCAGTACTTC,CASSYRDRGYEQYF
TRBJ2-1,TRBV6-2/TRBV6-3,TRBD1,few,TGTGCCAGCAGTCCAACCCGGGACAGTTGGTCCAATGAGCAGTTCTTC,CASSPTRDSWSNEQFF
TRBJ1-1,TRBV6-4,NA,NA,TGTGCCAGCAGTGATGGATATGAAGCTTTCTTT,CASSDGYEAFF
TRBJ2-7,TRBV20-1,NA,NA,TGCAGTGCTTCCGGGGGACCAACGAGCGCGTACGAGCAGTACTTC,CSASGGPTSAYEQYF
TRBJ1-6,TRBV7-2,TRBD1,few,TGTGCCAGCAGCTTTGCGGGACAGGTGAACTCACCCCTCCACTTT,CASSFAGQVNSPLHF
TRBJ1-5,TRBV6-2/TRBV6-3,TRBD1,NA,TGTGCCAGCAGTTCCCAGGGGGCCGGTCAGCCCCAGCATTTT,CASSSQGAGQPQHF